Each of the 5 T cell receptor beta chains below was sequenced from the same sample in a study of blood T cell repertoires in COVID-19. The data were produced by immunoSEQ multiplex PCR, yet TCRdb's version contains in-frame clones alone and is incomplete. The table includes over 200,000 clones, 70% to 90% detected once. The sample consisted of peripheral blood. These receptors came from a woman younger than 30 who had recovered from COVID-19.

The chain couples TRBV5-6 to TRBJ2-1, with 7 bases aligning to TRBD2. The V segment lost 1 base and the J segment 5 bases; nucleotides outside the gene matches: 6. The germline V gene has CDR1 SGHDT and CDR2 YYEEEE. This CDR3 is built from 15 residues. The CDR3 loop reads CASSLQLGTNNEQFF. CDR3 nucleotides: TGTGCCAGCAGCTTGCAATTAGGGACTAACAATGAGCAGTTCTTC.

The rearrangement joins TRBV6-5 to TRBJ2-1; 11 positions agree with TRBD2. V was clipped by 0 bases and J by 9 bases; unmatched bases: 1. The CDR3 runs 14 residues. CDR1 and CDR2 from the germline V gene are MNHEY and SVGAGI. The chain's CDR3 is CASSYSLAGGEQFF. In nucleotides, the CDR3 is TGTGCCAGCAGTTACTCCCTAGCGGGAGGTGAGCAGTTCTTC.

This chain links TRBV5-1 with TRBJ1-1; 8 bases agree with TRBD1. The V gene end was trimmed by 7 bases and the J gene end by 0 bases; junction bases not matched to a gene: 5. The germline CDR1 and CDR2 sequences are SGHRS and YFSETQ. The CDR3 extends over 14 amino acids. The CDR3, as DNA: TGCGCCAGCGGTGAACAGGGGGTGAACACTGAAGCTTTCTTT. Translation gives CASGEQGVNTEAFF.

The J gene is TRBJ1-1, the V gene TRBV5-1; 7 nucleotides match TRBD1. Germline V lookup: CDR1 SGHRS, CDR2 YFSETQ. The V and J ends lost 5 bases and 2 bases, in that order; junction bases with no gene match: 6. The CDR3 has 14 residues. Here the CDR3 reads CASRSGTANTEAFF. In nucleotides, the CDR3 is TGCGCCAGCAGATCCGGGACAGCCAACACTGAAGCTTTCTTT. Based on the CDR3 plus reference TRBV5-1 and TRBJ1-1, the full variable domain is KAGVTQTPRYLIKTRGQQVTLSCSPISGHRSVSWYQQTPGQGLQFLFEYFSETQRNKGNFPGRFSGRQFSNSRSEMNVSTLELGDSALYLCASRSGTANTEAFFGQGTRLTVV.

The chain employs TRBV5-6 and TRBJ2-2; TRBD2 aligns across 7 bases. Germline lookup yields CDR1 SGHDT and CDR2 YYEEEE. This CDR3 is built from 14 residues. The V segment lost 3 bases and the J segment 6 bases; nucleotides outside the gene matches: 5. DNA of the CDR3: TGTGCCAGCAGCTCCGGGACTACGGCCGGGGAGCTGTTTTTT. This gives the protein CASSSGTTAGELFF. The variable domain in full, completed from reference TRBV5-6 and TRBJ2-2, reads DAGVTQSPTHLIKTRGQQVTLRCSPKSGHDTVSWYQQALGQGPQFIFQYYEEEERQRGNFPDRFSGHQFPNYSSELNVNALLLGDSALYLCASSSGTTAGELFFGEGSRLTVL.